The 10 T cell receptor beta chains reported below all come from one sample, sequenced in a study of PD-1 blockade in classical Hodgkin lymphoma. Time point defined: cycle 4 day 1 (C4D1), after less than 7 weeks of nivolumab. Exposure to brentuximab vedotin varied, and each patient had relapsed following autologous stem cell transplantation. It was by magnetic negative selection that CD8+ T cells were isolated from thawed PBMCs. The table came from immunoSEQ multiplex PCR; TCRdb's copy has only in-frame clones and leaves some out. The profile covers about 20,000 clones, with around four fifths appearing a single time and 7.3% taken by the ten largest. Material: CD8+ T cells from blood, obtained before the fourth cycle of nivolumab. The origin of the receptors is a human donor with classical Hodgkin lymphoma.

The sample holds a few counts of this clone. The chain has TRBV6-5 and TRBJ1-2, with D uncertain. The length of the CDR3 is 15 residues. Trimming left V 5 bases short and J 4 bases short, with 17 bases between. Per germline, CDR1 MNHEY and CDR2 SVGAGI. The DNA of the CDR3 is TGTGCCAGCAGTCCACAGCCCGTTGAAGGCTATGGCTACACCTTC. This codes for CASSPQPVEGYGYTF.

The genes are TRBV7-9 and TRBJ2-7; D not certain. CDR3 length: 11 amino acids. V shed 8 bases and J shed 3 bases, with 8 bases lying between them. Germline V gene data show CDR1 as SEHNR and CDR2 as FQNEAQ (reference sequence). This chain's CDR3 is CASARSYEQYF. DNA of the CDR3: TGTGCCAGCGCGAGGAGCTACGAGCAGTACTTC.

The gene calls are TRBV7-9 and TRBJ2-1, with unresolved D. CDR3 length equals 15 residues. Trimming removed 5 bases at V and 1 base at J, with 12 bases between. Germline V gives CDR1 SEHNR, CDR2 FQNEAQ (reference sequence). CDR3 in amino acids: CASSPIGESYNEQFF. The CDR3 region has the DNA TGTGCCAGCAGCCCCATCGGCGAATCCTACAATGAGCAGTTCTTC. The full variable domain, rest sourced from reference TRBV7-9 and TRBJ2-1, is DTGVSQNPRHKITKRGQNVTFRCDPISEHNRLYWYRQTLGQGPEFLTYFQNEAQLEKSRLLSDRFSAERPKGSFSTLEIQRTEQGDSAMYLCASSPIGESYNEQFFGPGTRLTVL.

There are a few counts of this clone. This sequence joins TRBV19 and TRBJ1-6; 7 bases are a match to TRBD1. V gave up 7 bases and J gave up 0 bases; unmatched junction bases: 6. The V gene's germline CDR1 is LNHDA and CDR2 SQIVND (reference sequence). The CDR3 sequence is 16 residues long. CDR3 in DNA: TGTGCCAGTACACCGGGACAGAGCTCCTATAATTCACCCCTCCACTTT. Translation gives CASTPGQSSYNSPLHF.

In this sample, this clone turned up a few times. The rearrangement links TRBV5-4 to TRBJ1-1; no clear D gene. Germline V gene sequence: CDR1 SGHNT, CDR2 YYREEE (reference sequence). The CDR3 consists of 13 residues. Trimming took off 3 bases at V and 2 bases at J, with 8 bases between the two ends. The CDR3 nucleotides are TGTGCCAGCAGCTCTGTGGCCAACACTGAAGCTTTCTTT. Its translation: CASSSVANTEAFF.

The chain uses TRBV6-5 and TRBJ1-1; 11 bases line up with TRBD1. Germline V gene data show CDR1 as MNHEY and CDR2 as SVGAGI. Germline trimming cut 2 bases from V and 4 bases from J; bases unmatched to any gene: 3. This CDR3 has 15 amino acids. As DNA, the CDR3 is TGTGCCAGCAGTTACGGACAGGGGGCGCCCACTGAAGCTTTCTTT. Its protein product is CASSYGQGAPTEAFF.

V usage is TRBV27 and J usage is TRBJ1-1; D might be TRBD1 (5 bases). Trimming left V 4 bases short and J 1 base short, with 7 bases between. CDR3 length equals 13 residues. Germline CDR1 and CDR2: MNHEY and SMNVEV (reference sequence). CDR3 protein: CASSSGQNTEAFF. CDR3 DNA: TGTGCCAGCAGTTCCGGACAGAACACTGAAGCTTTCTTT.

The chain uses TRBV2 and TRBJ1-1, with D unresolved. Trimming removed 1 base at V and 8 bases at J, with 11 bases between. This CDR3 has 13 amino acids. Germline V CDR1 and CDR2: SNHLY, FYNNEI. The CDR3: CASSEEGFGEAFF. The DNA of the CDR3 is TGTGCCAGCAGTGAAGAGGGTTTTGGGGAAGCTTTCTTT.

The V gene is TRBV27, the J gene TRBJ2-1, with D possibly matching TRBD2 (6 bases). The ends were cut back, 6 bases at V and 10 bases at J, with 13 bases in the middle. This CDR3 comprises 12 residues. The germline gives CDR1 MNHEY, CDR2 SMNVEV (reference sequence). The CDR3 DNA is TGTGCCAGCAGCCTGGCGGGGTTAGAGCAGTTCTTC. Encoded protein: CASSLAGLEQFF.

The rearrangement links TRBV11-3 to TRBJ2-7, with no clear D. V lost 5 bases, J lost 2 bases, and 13 bases lay in between. The CDR3 covers 14 residues. The germline V gene encodes CDR1 SGHNT and CDR2 YENEEA. CDR3 sequence reads: CASSPSDRAYEQYF. The DNA of the CDR3 is TGTGCCAGCAGCCCCTCCGACCGTGCCTACGAGCAGTACTTC.